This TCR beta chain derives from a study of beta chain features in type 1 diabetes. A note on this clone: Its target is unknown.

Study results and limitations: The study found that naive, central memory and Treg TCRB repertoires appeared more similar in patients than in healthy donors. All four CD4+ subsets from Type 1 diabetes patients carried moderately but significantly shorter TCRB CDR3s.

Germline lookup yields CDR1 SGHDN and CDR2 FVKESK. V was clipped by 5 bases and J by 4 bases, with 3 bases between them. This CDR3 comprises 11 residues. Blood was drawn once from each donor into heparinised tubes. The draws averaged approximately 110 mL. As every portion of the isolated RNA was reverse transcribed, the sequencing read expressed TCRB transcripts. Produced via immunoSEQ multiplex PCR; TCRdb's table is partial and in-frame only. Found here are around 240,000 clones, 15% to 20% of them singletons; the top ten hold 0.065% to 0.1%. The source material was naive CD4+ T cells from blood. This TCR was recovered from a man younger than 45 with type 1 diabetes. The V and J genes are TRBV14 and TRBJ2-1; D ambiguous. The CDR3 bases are TGTGCCAGCAGCTCTTACAATGAGCAGTTCTTC. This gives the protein CASSSYNEQFF. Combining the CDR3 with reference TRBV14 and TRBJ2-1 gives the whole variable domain EAGVTQFPSHSVIEKGQTVTLRCDPISGHDNLYWYRRVMGKEIKFLLHFVKESKQDESGMPNNRFLAERTGGTYSTLKVQPAELEDSGVYFCASSSYNEQFFGPGTRLTVL.